A single sample is the source of the 2 T cell receptor beta chains below, sequenced in a study of blood T cell repertoires in COVID-19. Profiled with immunoSEQ multiplex PCR; TCRdb holds only in-frame clones, not every one. The sample shows a few hundred thousand clones, around nine tenths of them seen only once. Sequencing was done on a sample of PBMCs or T cells enriched from blood (not recorded which). The receptors originated from a woman in her forties or fifties who had recovered from COVID-19.

This chain joins TRBV6-5 and TRBJ2-7; D might be TRBD2 (6 bases). CDR3 length: 14 amino acids. The germline V gene has CDR1 MNHEY and CDR2 SVGAGI. Trimming left V 10 bases short and J 3 bases short, with 19 bases between. CDR3 sequence (DNA): TGTGCCATTAAGGTCACGGGGGTCGACTACGAGCAGTACTTC. Protein sequence: CAIKVTGVDYEQYF.

Here the CDR3 DNA reads TGTGCCAGTAGTATAGCTTCAGGGTCTGAAGCTTTCTTT. Its translation: CASSIASGSEAFF. The V gene is TRBV19, the J gene TRBJ1-1; weak D call: TRBD1 (5 bases). The V gene's germline CDR1 is LNHDA and CDR2 SQIVND (reference sequence). The CDR3 spans 13 residues. Trimming stripped 1 base from V and 6 bases from J, with 9 bases between.